This TCR beta chain was sequenced during a study of cytomegalovirus exposure and HLA in healthy donors. In the study overall: In terms of ancestry, the Caucasian-associated cluster contained roughly 81% of the approximately 430 genotyped donors. Findings and limits, study-wide: The authors later linked a missense DCLRE1C variant to TCR beta V- and J-gene trimming.

The CDR3 extends over 15 amino acids. The germline gives CDR1 SSHAT, CDR2 FNYEAQ (reference sequence). 60 Vbeta and 13 Jbeta primers were used in PCR. As handled by the study authors: Later analysis identified 65 million to 80 million unique TCR beta chains, 9 million to 12 million shared. Assay: immunoSEQ multiplex PCR; the TCRdb copy retains only in-frame clones and omits some. D and trimming come from the DNA, and the V and J calls and clone size come from that table. Of more than 95,000 clones in the sample, about 11% were seen once. Turning to this clone: Its specificity is unknown. At one of its ends the junction is not consistent with the germline gene, which may arise from a read error.

The V and J genes are TRBV7-7 and TRBJ2-1; TRBD2 matches 7 bases. The receptor's source is a woman between 18 and 29 years old in good health and CMV-seropositive. Specimen: PBMCs. In DNA, the CDR3 is TGTGCTAGCAGCTTATTAGCGGGCACTAGCAATGAGCAGTTCTTC. Residues: CASSLLAGTSNEQFF. Full variable domain (outside the CDR3, taken from reference TRBV7-7 and TRBJ2-1): GAGVSQSPRYKVTKRGQDVTLRCDPISSHATLYWYQQALGQGPEFLTYFNYEAQPDKSGLPSDRFSAERPEGSISTLTIQRTEQRDSAMYRCASSLLAGTSNEQFFGPGTRLTVL.